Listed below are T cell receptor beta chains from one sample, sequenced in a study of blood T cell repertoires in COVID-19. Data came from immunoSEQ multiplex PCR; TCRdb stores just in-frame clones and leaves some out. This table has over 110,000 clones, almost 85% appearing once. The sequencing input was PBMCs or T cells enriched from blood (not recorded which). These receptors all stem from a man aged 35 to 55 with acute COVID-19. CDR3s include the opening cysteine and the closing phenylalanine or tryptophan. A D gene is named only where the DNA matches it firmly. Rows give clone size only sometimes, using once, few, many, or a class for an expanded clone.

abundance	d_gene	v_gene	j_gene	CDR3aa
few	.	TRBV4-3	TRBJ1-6	CASSQDLGWDGGEPLHF
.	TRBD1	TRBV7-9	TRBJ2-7	CASSFTDRVGEQYF
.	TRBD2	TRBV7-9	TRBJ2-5	CASSLAGARQETQYF
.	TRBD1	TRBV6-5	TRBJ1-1	CASRQTGGDTEAFF
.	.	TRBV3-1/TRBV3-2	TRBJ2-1	CASSFDRWNEQFF
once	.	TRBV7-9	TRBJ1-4	CASSMDGRGFF
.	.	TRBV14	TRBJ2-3	CASSLLVTGTYTDTQYF
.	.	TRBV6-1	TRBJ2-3	CASSEMTGTDTQYF
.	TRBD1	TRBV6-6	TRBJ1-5	CASSPRDSSNQPQHF
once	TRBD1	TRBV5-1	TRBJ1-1	CATKLMAGQSFEAFF
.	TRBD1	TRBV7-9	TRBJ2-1	CASSSPGTGAGEQFF
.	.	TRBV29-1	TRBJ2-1	CSVEGRQAQQFF
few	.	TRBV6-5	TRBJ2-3	CASSRGTDTQYF
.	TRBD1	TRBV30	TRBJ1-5	CAWRAPGGTPQHF
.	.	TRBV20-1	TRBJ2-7	CSASLPLEQYF
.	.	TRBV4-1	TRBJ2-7	CASSAADYEQYF
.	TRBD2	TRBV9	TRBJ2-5	CASSVAGSGGDFQETQYF
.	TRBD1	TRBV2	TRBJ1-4	CASSRDRGNEKLFF
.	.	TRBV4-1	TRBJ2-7	CASSQGGSPRSSYEQYF
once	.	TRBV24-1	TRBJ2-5	CATSDSREQETQYF
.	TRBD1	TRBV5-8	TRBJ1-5	CASSGDRPTPAGSNQPQHF
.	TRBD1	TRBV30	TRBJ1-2	CAFDRGGFYGYTF